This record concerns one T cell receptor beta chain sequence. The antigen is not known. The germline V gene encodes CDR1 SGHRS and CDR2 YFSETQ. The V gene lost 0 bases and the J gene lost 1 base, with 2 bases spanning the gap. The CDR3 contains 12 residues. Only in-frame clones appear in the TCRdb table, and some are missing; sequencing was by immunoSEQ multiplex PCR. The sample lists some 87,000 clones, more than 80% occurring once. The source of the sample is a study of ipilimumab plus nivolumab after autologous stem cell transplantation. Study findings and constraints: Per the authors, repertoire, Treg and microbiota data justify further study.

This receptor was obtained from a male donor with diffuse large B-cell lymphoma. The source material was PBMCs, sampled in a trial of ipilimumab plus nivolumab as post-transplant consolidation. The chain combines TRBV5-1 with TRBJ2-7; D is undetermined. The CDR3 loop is CASSLESYEQYF. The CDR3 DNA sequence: TGCGCCAGCAGCTTGGAGTCCTACGAGCAGTACTTC.